Listed here is a single T cell receptor beta chain. Its antigen is still unknown. PCR was performed using 60 Vbeta and 13 Jbeta primers. This table comes from immunoSEQ multiplex PCR, and its TCRdb copy is limited to in-frame clones, with some not included. Among more than 95,000 clones listed, about a sixth were seen once. Germline V gene sequence: CDR1 SGHRS, CDR2 YFSETQ. The trim removed 5 bases at V and 5 bases at J, leaving 5 bases unmatched. The CDR3 runs to 14 residues. This specimen belongs to a study of cytomegalovirus exposure and HLA in healthy donors. Study-level findings and limits: With further analysis later on, most CMV-associated TCR beta chains appeared HLA-restricted.

The sequence was collected from a female donor in good health and CMV-seropositive. Specimen: PBMCs. The chain has TRBV5-1 and TRBJ1-1, with 11 positions matching TRBD1. The CDR3 loop is CASRTGQGATEAFF. The CDR3 DNA sequence: TGCGCCAGCAGGACCGGACAGGGGGCAACTGAAGCTTTCTTT.